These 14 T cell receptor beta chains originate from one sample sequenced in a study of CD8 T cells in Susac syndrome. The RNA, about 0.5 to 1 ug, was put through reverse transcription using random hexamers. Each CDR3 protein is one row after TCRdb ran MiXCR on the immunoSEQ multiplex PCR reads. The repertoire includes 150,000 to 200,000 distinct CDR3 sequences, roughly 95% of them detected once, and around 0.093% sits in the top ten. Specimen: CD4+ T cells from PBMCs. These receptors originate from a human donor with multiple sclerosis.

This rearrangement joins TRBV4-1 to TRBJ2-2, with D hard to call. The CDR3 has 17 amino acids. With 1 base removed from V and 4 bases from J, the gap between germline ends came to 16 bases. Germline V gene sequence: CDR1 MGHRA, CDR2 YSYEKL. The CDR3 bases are TGCGCCAGCAGCCAAGGAAAAGGGTGGGGTCCCACCGGGGAGCTGTTTTTT. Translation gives CASSQGKGWGPTGELFF.

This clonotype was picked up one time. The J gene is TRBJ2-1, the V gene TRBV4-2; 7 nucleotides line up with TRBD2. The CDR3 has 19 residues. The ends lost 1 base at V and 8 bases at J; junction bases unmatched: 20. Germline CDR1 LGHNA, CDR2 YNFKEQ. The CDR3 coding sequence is TGTGCCAGCAGCCAAGCCTCGGCTAGCGGAAACCTTCGGCGGGATGAGCAGTTCTTC. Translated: CASSQASASGNLRRDEQFF.

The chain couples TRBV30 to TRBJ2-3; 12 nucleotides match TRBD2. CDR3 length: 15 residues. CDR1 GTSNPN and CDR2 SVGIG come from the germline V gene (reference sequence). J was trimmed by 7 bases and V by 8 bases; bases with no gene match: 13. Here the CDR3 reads CAGGTLAGGPNTQYF. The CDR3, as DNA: TGTGCCGGAGGTACCCTAGCGGGGGGGCCGAATACGCAGTATTTT.

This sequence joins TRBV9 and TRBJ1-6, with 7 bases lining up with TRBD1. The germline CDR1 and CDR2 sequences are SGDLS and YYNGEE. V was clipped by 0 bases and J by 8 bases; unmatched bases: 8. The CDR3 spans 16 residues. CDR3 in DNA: TGTGCCAGCAGCGTAGGCGAGACAGGGTACCATTCACCCCTCCACTTT. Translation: CASSVGETGYHSPLHF.

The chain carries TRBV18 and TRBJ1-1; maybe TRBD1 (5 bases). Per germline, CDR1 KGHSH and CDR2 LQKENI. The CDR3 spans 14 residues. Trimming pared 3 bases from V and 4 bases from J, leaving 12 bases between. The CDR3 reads CASSPFGGGTEAFF. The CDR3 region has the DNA TGTGCCAGCTCACCCTTCGGGGGGGGCACTGAAGCTTTCTTT.

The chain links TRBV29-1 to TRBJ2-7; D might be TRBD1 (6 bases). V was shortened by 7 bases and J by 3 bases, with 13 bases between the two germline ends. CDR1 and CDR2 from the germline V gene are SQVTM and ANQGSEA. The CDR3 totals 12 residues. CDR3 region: CSAQDRRYEQYF. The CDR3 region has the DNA TGCAGCGCCCAAGACAGGCGCTACGAGCAGTACTTC.

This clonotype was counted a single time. CDR3 nucleotides: TGTGCCAGCAGTAAACTAGCGGGGGGGGACAATGAGCAGTTCTTC. Protein sequence: CASSKLAGGDNEQFF. This chain connects TRBV27 to TRBJ2-1; 13 bases match TRBD2. Trimming removed 5 bases from V and 5 bases from J; junction bases left unmatched: 3. This CDR3 spans 15 amino acids. CDR1 and CDR2 (germline): MNHEY, SMNVEV (reference sequence).

The CDR3 reads CASSQDPLTEAFF. The DNA of the CDR3 is TGTGCCAGTTCCCAGGACCCCCTCACTGAAGCTTTCTTT. This chain joins TRBV25-1 and TRBJ1-1; D uncertain. V lost 9 bases and J lost 4, with 15 bases in between. CDR3 length: 13 amino acids. CDR1 and CDR2 from the germline V gene are MGHDK and SYGVNS.

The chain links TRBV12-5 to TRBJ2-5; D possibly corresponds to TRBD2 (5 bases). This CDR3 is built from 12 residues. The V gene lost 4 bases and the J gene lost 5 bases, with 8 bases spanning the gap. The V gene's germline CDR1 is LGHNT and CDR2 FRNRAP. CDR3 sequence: CASGSPGETQYF. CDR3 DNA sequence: TGTGCTAGTGGTTCCCCGGGGGAGACCCAGTACTTC.

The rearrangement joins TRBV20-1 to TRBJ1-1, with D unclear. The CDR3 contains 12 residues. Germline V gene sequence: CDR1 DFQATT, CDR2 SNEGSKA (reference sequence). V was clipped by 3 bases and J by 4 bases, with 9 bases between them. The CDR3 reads CSASSTATEAFF. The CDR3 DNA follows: TGCAGTGCTAGTTCTACTGCCACTGAAGCTTTCTTT.

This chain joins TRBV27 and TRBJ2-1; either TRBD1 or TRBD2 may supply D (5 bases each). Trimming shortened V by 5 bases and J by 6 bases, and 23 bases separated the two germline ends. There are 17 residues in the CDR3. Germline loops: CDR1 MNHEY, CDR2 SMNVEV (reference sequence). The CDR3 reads CASSLRTGLLRGNEQFF. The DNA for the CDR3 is TGTGCCAGCAGTCTCCGTACAGGACTCCTCCGGGGCAATGAGCAGTTCTTC.

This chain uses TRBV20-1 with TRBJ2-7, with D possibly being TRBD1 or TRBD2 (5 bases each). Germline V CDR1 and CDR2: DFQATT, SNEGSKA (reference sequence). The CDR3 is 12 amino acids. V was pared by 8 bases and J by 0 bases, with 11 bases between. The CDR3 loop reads CSIRGVSYEQYF. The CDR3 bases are TGCAGTATTAGAGGGGTCTCCTACGAGCAGTACTTC.

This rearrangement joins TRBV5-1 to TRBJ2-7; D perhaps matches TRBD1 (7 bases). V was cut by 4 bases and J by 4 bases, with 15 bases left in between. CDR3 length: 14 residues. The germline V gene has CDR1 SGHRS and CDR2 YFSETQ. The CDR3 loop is CASSNRGREYEQYF. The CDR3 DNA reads TGCGCCAGCAGCAACAGGGGACGGGAGTACGAGCAGTACTTC.

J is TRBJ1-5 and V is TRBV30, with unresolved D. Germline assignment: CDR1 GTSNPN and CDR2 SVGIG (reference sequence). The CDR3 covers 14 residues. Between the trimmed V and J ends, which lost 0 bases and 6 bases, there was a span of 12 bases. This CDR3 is CAWSVGQRSQPQHF. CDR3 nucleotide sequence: TGTGCCTGGAGTGTAGGTCAGCGGAGTCAGCCCCAGCATTTT. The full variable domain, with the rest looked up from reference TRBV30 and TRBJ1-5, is SQTIHQWPATLVQPVGSPLSLECTVEGTSNPNLYWYRQAAGRGLQLLFYSVGIGQISSEVPQNLSASRPQDRQFILSSKKLLLSDSGFYLCAWSVGQRSQPQHFGDGTRLSIL.